The next 2 T cell receptor beta chains were all read from a single sample in a study of T cell repertoires in cytomegalovirus infection. TCRdb fed the reads into MiXCR, producing one record per CDR3 protein. The repertoire consists of about 470,000 distinct CDR3 sequences, with about 39% occurring once and the leading ten covering roughly two fifths. These TCRs are of unknown antigen specificity. The sequencing used cultured PBMCs, collected from culture after CMV antigen stimulation. The receptors here all came from a human donor in good health (CMV status not recorded). Some clones in this sample may be carry-over from other donors' samples.

V is TRBV7-6 and J is TRBJ2-2, with D possibly TRBD1 on 6 matching bases. The germline CDR1 and CDR2 sequences are SGHVS and FNYEAQ. The V end lost 4 bases, the J end lost 10 bases, and 19 bases lay between the germline ends. This CDR3 has 15 residues. The chain's CDR3 is CASSSPDRPYTELFF. The CDR3 DNA reads as TGTGCCAGCAGCTCCCCTGACAGGCCCTATACGGAGCTGTTTTTT.

The genes are TRBV6-5 and TRBJ2-2; 13 nucleotides align to TRBD2. Unmatched junction bases numbered 7, after V lost 6 bases and J lost 0 bases. From germline, CDR1 is MNHEY and CDR2 SVGAGI. CDR3 size: 18 residues. The CDR3 DNA is TGTGCCAGCAGACATCCGGGACTAGCGGGACCGAACACCGGGGAGCTGTTTTTT. Its translation is CASRHPGLAGPNTGELFF.